This T cell receptor (beta chain) was observed in a study of cytomegalovirus exposure and HLA in healthy donors. On this clone: Antigen unknown. Germline and junction disagree at one end, which may indicate a read error.

Study-wide findings and caveats: With high specificity and sensitivity, the classifier reportedly diagnosed cytomegalovirus status. There were some public TCRs occurring in many donors, but most TCR sequences were rare. According to a subsequent analysis, TCR clusters from the first cohort were inclined to appear together in the 120 validation repertoires. Investigators reported some 150 TCR beta chains as tied to cytomegalovirus.

Repertoires were generated with immunoSEQ multiplex PCR, while TCRdb's copy carries only in-frame clones and drops some. The data contain a few hundred thousand clones, 80% to 95% of them singletons. This CDR3 has 9 amino acids. CDR1 is GTSNPN and CDR2 is SVGIG in the germline V gene (reference sequence). Sequencing input: PBMCs. This TCR came from a woman younger than 35 in good health and CMV-seronegative. V is TRBV30 and J is TRBJ1-4, with D hard to call. CDR3 DNA: TGTGCCTGGGGGAGCGCGAAACTTTTT. Protein sequence: CAWGSAKLF.